A single sample is the source of the 15 T cell receptor beta chains below, sequenced in a study of response to subunit inactivated influenza vaccine listed by TCRdb under 2018. Library creation used RT-PCR. The instrument was an Illumina HiSeq 2500. Clones were called with MiXCR by TCRdb after fastp trimmed the public reads at Q25, and only in-frame beta chains were retained. Each entry merges the rows of one CDR3 protein and shows their most common DNA and genes. Across this sample there are about 620,000 distinct CDR3 sequences, with about 10% seen only once. The ten largest account for 10% of the sample. Sequenced here: PBMCs from blood, sampled on the day of vaccination. These TCRs come from a man aged 45-65 years who received an inactivated influenza vaccine. Donor details come from another sample of the same person, matched by shared clones.

The chain employs TRBV10-3 and TRBJ1-2; weak D call: TRBD1 (5 bases). Germline assignment: CDR1 ENHRY and CDR2 SYGVKD. The CDR3 length is 14 residues. V shed 4 bases and J shed 4 bases, with 13 bases lying between them. CDR3 sequence reads: CAISGLEQGYGYTF. The CDR3 DNA reads as TGTGCCATCAGTGGACTTGAGCAGGGCTATGGCTACACCTTC.

The chain is built from TRBV28 and TRBJ2-3, with 13 bases identical to TRBD2. V lost 1 base and J lost 7; bases outside the gene matches: 14. The CDR3 contains 19 residues. CDR1 is MDHEN, CDR2 SYDVKM, per germline. The CDR3, as DNA: TGTGCCAGCAGTTTATTACTGTCTGGCACTAGCGGGAGGGGTTATACGCAGTATTTT. Translated: CASSLLLSGTSGRGYTQYF.

This clonotype has ten or more counts. V and J are TRBV2 and TRBJ2-1; 7 nucleotides agree with TRBD1. Unmatched junction bases numbered 3, after V lost 6 bases and J lost 4 bases. The CDR3 is 13 residues long. Germline CDR1 reads SNHLY; CDR2 reads FYNNEI. CDR3 protein: CASRTGPYNEQFF. Written as DNA, the CDR3 is TGTGCCAGCAGGACAGGGCCATACAATGAGCAGTTCTTC. The complete variable domain, with remaining parts taken from reference TRBV2 and TRBJ2-1, reads EPEVTQTPSHQVTQMGQEVILRCVPISNHLYFYWYRQILGQKVEFLVSFYNNEISEKSEIFDDQFSVERPDGSNFTLKIRSTKLEDSAMYFCASRTGPYNEQFFGPGTRLTVL.

This clonotype was seen ten or more times. The chain employs TRBV5-6 and TRBJ2-5, with 9 nucleotides matching TRBD1. CDR3 length: 17 amino acids. CDR1 SGHDT and CDR2 YYEEEE come from the germline V gene. The V and J ends lost 5 bases and 0 bases, in that order; junction bases with no gene match: 11. The CDR3 region has the DNA TGTGCCAGCAGTCAGGACAGGGGTTCGTCGTACCAAGAGACCCAGTACTTC. It is translated as CASSQDRGSSYQETQYF. Looking up the rest from reference TRBV5-6 and TRBJ2-5 gives the full variable domain: DAGVTQSPTHLIKTRGQQVTLRCSPKSGHDTVSWYQQALGQGPQFIFQYYEEEERQRGNFPDRFSGHQFPNYSSELNVNALLLGDSALYLCASSQDRGSSYQETQYFGPGTRLLVL.

This clonotype was found a few times. Here the CDR3 reads CASSSVGANVLTF. The CDR3 DNA sequence: TGTGCCAGCAGTTCTGTGGGGGCCAACGTCCTGACTTTC. The genes are TRBV12-3 or TRBV12-4 and TRBJ2-6, with no clear D. V was clipped by 4 bases and J by 4 bases, with 5 bases between them. The CDR3 length is 13 residues.

This clonotype has more than one count but fewer than ten. The J gene is TRBJ2-1, the V gene TRBV4-3; D remains unclear. The CDR3 runs 16 residues. Germline V gene sequence: CDR1 LGHNA, CDR2 YSLEER. V lost 0 bases and J lost 0, with 9 bases in between. The CDR3 nucleotides read TGCGCCAGCAGCCAAGAATACGTGAGCTCCTACAATGAGCAGTTCTTC. It yields the protein CASSQEYVSSYNEQFF.

Concerning this clonotype: A much bigger clone sits one base away, suggesting this may be a read error. The chain joins TRBV3-1 to TRBJ2-3, with TRBD2 matching 7 bases. Germline V gene lookup returns CDR1 LGHDT and CDR2 YNNKEL (reference sequence). The CDR3 is 17 residues long. CDR3 residues: CTSRPLIGGSYGDTQYF. DNA for the CDR3: TGTACCAGCAGACCCCTTATCGGGGGGAGCTACGGAGATACGCAGTATTTT.

The sample holds many counts of this clonotype. The germline gene is not matched at one end of the junction; a read error may be the cause. The J gene is TRBJ1-1, the V gene TRBV5-1; no reliable D call. The CDR3 totals 14 residues. Germline CDR1 and CDR2: SGHRS and YFSETQ. The CDR3, as DNA: TGTGCCAGCAGTTTAGGCCAGGTGAACACTGAAGCTTTCTTT. Encoded protein: CASSLGQVNTEAFF.

This clonotype has a count of ten or more. The DNA of the CDR3 is TGCGCCAGCAGCCAACAGGGGTACAATGAGCAGTTCTTC. Its protein is CASSQQGYNEQFF. The V gene is TRBV5-1, the J gene TRBJ2-1; 7 bases match TRBD1. Germline assignment: CDR1 SGHRS and CDR2 YFSETQ. Trimming cost V 4 bases and J 4 bases; bases outside gene matches: 2. The CDR3 runs to 13 residues.

This clonotype was observed a few times. V and J are TRBV30 and TRBJ2-7; 8 bases line up with TRBD1. This CDR3 is built from 12 residues. J gave up 3 bases and V 8 bases, and 6 bases lay outside the gene matches. Germline CDR1 reads GTSNPN; CDR2 reads SVGIG (reference sequence). Here the CDR3 reads CAGQGSGYEQYF. For the CDR3, the DNA is TGTGCCGGACAGGGATCAGGCTACGAGCAGTACTTC.

This clonotype appeared a few times. The rearrangement joins TRBV20-1 to TRBJ1-6; perhaps TRBD1 as D (6 bases). Per the germline V gene, CDR1 is DFQATT and CDR2 is SNEGSKA (reference sequence). The V end was cut by 0 bases, the J end by 10 bases, with 13 bases between. The length of the CDR3 is 14 residues. The CDR3 spells CSARDPAGASPLHF. The CDR3 DNA follows: TGCAGTGCTAGAGATCCCGCAGGGGCCTCACCCCTCCACTTT.

This clonotype was observed at least ten times. This chain joins TRBV9 and TRBJ2-1; D may be TRBD2 (6 bases). Germline lookup yields CDR1 SGDLS and CDR2 YYNGEE. CDR3 size: 15 residues. Trimming left V 0 bases short and J 2 bases short, with 9 bases between. The CDR3 loop reads CASSVGRGPYNEQFF. CDR3 nucleotide sequence: TGTGCCAGCAGCGTAGGGAGGGGCCCCTACAATGAGCAGTTCTTC.

The chain uses TRBV3-1 and TRBJ1-2; D remains unclear. The CDR3 length is 13 residues. V was shortened by 10 bases and J by 0 bases, with 12 bases between the two germline ends. The germline V gene encodes CDR1 LGHDT and CDR2 YNNKEL (reference sequence). The CDR3 protein is CATRKSANYGYTF. The DNA for the CDR3 is TGTGCCACCAGGAAGTCAGCTAACTATGGCTACACCTTC.

The chain uses TRBV9 and TRBJ2-1; D perhaps matches TRBD1 (5 bases). Per germline, CDR1 SGDLS and CDR2 YYNGEE. V gave up 3 bases and J gave up 4 bases, with 14 bases separating them. This CDR3 region has 15 residues. The CDR3 DNA reads as TGTGCCAGCAGCGCGCCAGGGTCACTTTACAATGAGCAGTTCTTC. Translated, it gives CASSAPGSLYNEQFF. The variable domain in full, with the rest retrieved from reference TRBV9 and TRBJ2-1, is DSGVTQTPKHLITATGQRVTLRCSPRSGDLSVYWYQQSLDQGLQFLIQYYNGEERAKGNILERFSAQQFPDLHSELNLSSLELGDSALYFCASSAPGSLYNEQFFGPGTRLTVL.

This clonotype was seen more than once but under ten times. The genes are TRBV7-6 and TRBJ2-7; D is unclear. V shed 8 bases and J shed 5 bases, with 22 bases lying between them. CDR3 length equals 15 residues. Looked up from germline, CDR1 is SGHVS and CDR2 is FNYEAQ. CDR3 sequence reads: CASATLKRGLNEQYF. CDR3 sequence (DNA): TGTGCCAGCGCCACACTCAAGCGTGGATTAAACGAGCAGTACTTC. The complete variable domain, with remaining parts taken from reference TRBV7-6 and TRBJ2-7, reads GAGVSQSPRYKVTKRGQDVALRCDPISGHVSLYWYRQALGQGPEFLTYFNYEAQQDKSGLPNDRFSAERPEGSISTLTIQRTEQRDSAMYRCASATLKRGLNEQYFGPGTRLTVT.